A single T cell receptor beta chain is shown here with its context. This sample was taken from a study of T cell responses to AZD1222 COVID-19 vaccine. Produced via immunoSEQ multiplex PCR; TCRdb's table is partial and in-frame only. The top ten clones hold 2.8% of a sample with approximately 140,000 clones, over 80% of them seen once. Between the trimmed V and J ends, which lost 6 bases and 0 bases, there was a span of 11 bases. From germline, CDR1 is MNHEY and CDR2 SVGAGI. The CDR3 covers 14 residues. This material consisted of peripheral blood, taken on day 0 of MenACWY control vaccination. The TCR was taken from an adult in good health. The chain has TRBV6-5 and TRBJ1-1; D is ambiguous. This CDR3 reads CASRPRELNTEAFF. As DNA, the CDR3 is TGTGCCAGCAGACCTCGGGAGCTGAACACTGAAGCTTTCTTT.